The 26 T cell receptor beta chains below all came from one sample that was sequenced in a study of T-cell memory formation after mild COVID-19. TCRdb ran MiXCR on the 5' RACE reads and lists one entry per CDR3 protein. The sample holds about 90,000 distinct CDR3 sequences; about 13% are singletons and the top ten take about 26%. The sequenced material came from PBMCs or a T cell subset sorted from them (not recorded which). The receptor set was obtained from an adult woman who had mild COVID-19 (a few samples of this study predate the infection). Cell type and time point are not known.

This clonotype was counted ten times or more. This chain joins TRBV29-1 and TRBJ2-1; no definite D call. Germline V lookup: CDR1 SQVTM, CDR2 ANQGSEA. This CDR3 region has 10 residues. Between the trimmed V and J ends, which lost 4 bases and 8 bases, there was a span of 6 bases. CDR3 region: CSVVVYEQFF. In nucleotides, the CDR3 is TGCAGCGTTGTTGTTTATGAGCAGTTCTTC.

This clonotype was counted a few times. Here the CDR3 reads CASRNRTSYNEQFF. DNA for the CDR3: TGTGCCAGCAGGAACAGGACCTCCTACAATGAGCAGTTCTTC. The chain links TRBV12-3 or TRBV12-4 to TRBJ2-1, with D possibly being TRBD1 (5 bases). V lost 6 bases to trimming and J lost 0 bases, with 9 bases between them. The CDR3 runs 14 residues.

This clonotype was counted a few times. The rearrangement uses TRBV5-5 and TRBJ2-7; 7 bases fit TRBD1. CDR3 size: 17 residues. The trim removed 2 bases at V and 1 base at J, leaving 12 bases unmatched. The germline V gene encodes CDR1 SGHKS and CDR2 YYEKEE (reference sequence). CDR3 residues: CASSLAMTGMGSYEQYF. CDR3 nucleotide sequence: TGTGCCAGCAGCTTAGCGATGACAGGGATGGGGTCCTACGAGCAGTACTTC.

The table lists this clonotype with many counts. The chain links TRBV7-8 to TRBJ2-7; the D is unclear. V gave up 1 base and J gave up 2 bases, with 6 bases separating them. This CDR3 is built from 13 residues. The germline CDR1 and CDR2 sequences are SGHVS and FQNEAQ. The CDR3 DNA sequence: TGTGCCAGCAGCTTAGACGAGACCTACGAGCAGTACTTC. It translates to CASSLDETYEQYF.

CDR3 sequence (DNA): TGTGCCAGCAGTTGGGACGGGGGATCAAACTATGGCTACACCTTC. Translation: CASSWDGGSNYGYTF. This chain uses TRBV27 with TRBJ1-2, with D possibly being TRBD1 (5 bases). Trimming removed 4 bases from V and 2 bases from J, with 14 bases in between. The germline V gene has CDR1 MNHEY and CDR2 SMNVEV (reference sequence). CDR3 length equals 15 residues.

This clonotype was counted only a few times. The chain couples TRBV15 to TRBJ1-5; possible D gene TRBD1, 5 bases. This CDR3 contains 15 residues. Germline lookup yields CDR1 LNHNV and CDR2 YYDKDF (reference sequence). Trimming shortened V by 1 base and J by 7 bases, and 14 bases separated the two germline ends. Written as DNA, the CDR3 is TGTGCCACCAGCAGAGTGTCAGGGAACGGGCAGCCCCAGCATTTT. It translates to CATSRVSGNGQPQHF.

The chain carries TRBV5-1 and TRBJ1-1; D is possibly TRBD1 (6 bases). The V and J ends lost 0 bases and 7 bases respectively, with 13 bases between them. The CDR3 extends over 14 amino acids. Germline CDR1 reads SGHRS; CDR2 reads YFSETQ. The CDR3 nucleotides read TGCGCCAGCAGCTTGGACGGGGGGCTCCGTGAAGCTTTCTTT. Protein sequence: CASSLDGGLREAFF.

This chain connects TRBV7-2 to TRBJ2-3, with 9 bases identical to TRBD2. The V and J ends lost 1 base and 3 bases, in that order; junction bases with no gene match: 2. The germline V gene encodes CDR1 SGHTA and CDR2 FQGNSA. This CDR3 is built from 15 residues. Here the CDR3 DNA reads TGTGCCAGCAGCTTAGAGGGACTAGCAACAGATACGCAGTATTTT. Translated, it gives CASSLEGLATDTQYF. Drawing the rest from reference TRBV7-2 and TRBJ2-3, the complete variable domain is GAGVSQSPSNKVTEKGKDVELRCDPISGHTALYWYRQSLGQGLEFLIYFQGNSAPDKSGLPSDRFSAERTGGSVSTLTIQRTQQEDSAVYLCASSLEGLATDTQYFGPGTRLTVL.

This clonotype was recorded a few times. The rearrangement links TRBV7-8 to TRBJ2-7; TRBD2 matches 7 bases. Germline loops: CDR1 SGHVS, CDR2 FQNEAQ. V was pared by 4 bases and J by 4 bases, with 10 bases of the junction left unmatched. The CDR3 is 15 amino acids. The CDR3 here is CASSSLRDYEYEQYF. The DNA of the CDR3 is TGTGCCAGCAGCTCCCTGCGGGACTACGAATACGAGCAGTACTTC. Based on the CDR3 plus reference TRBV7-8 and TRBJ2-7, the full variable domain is GAGVSQSPRYKVAKRGQDVALRCDPISGHVSLFWYQQALGQGPEFLTYFQNEAQLDKSGLPSDRFFAERPEGSVSTLKIQRTQQEDSAVYLCASSSLRDYEYEQYFGPGTRLTVT.

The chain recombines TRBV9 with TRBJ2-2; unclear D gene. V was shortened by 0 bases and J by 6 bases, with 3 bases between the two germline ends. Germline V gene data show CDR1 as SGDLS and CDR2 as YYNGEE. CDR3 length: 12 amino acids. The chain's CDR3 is CASSVASGELFF. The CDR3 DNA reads TGTGCCAGCAGCGTAGCGTCCGGGGAGCTGTTTTTT.

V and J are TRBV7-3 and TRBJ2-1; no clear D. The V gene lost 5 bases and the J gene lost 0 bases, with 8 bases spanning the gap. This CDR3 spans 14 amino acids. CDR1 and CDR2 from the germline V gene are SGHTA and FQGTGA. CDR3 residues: CASSPDHSYNEQFF. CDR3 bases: TGTGCCAGCAGCCCCGACCACTCCTACAATGAGCAGTTCTTC.

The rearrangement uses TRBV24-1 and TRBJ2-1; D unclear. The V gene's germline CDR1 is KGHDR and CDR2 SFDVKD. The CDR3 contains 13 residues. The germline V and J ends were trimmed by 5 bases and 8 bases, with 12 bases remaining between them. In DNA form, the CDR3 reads TGTGCCACCAGTGCAAGAGAAAAGGATGAGCAGTTCTTC. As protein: CATSAREKDEQFF.

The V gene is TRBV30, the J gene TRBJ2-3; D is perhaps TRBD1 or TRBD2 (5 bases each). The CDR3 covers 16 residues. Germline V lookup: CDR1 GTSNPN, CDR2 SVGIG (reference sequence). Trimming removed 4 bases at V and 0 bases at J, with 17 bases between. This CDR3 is CAWNGDEEPSTDTQYF. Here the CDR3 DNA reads TGTGCCTGGAACGGGGACGAGGAACCTAGCACAGATACGCAGTATTTT.

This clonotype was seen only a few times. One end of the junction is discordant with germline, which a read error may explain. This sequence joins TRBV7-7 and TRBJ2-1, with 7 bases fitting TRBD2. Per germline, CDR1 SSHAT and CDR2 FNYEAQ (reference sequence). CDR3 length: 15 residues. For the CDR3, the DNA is TGTGCTAGCAGCCGCACTAGCGCCTCTTACAATGAGCAGTTCTTC. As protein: CASSRTSASYNEQFF.

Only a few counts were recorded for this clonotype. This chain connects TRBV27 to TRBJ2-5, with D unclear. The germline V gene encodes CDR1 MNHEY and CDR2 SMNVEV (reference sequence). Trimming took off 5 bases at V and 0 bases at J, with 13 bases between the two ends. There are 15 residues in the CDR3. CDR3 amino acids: CASSERRMYQETQYF. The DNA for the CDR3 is TGTGCCAGCAGTGAGCGAAGGATGTACCAAGAGACCCAGTACTTC.

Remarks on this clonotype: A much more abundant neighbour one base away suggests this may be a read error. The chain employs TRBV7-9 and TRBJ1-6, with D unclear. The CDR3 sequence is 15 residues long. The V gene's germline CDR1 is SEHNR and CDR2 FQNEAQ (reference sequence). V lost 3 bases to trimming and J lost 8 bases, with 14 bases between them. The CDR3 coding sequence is TGTGCCAGCAGCTTCACGCCACCTGTAGATTCACCCCTCCACTTT. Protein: CASSFTPPVDSPLHF.

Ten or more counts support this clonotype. As DNA, the CDR3 is TGCAGTGCTAGAGATAGGGCTAGCGGGGCGTACGAGCAGTACTTC. As protein: CSARDRASGAYEQYF. The genes are TRBV20-1 and TRBJ2-7, with 9 bases identical to TRBD2. The germline gives CDR1 DFQATT, CDR2 SNEGSKA (reference sequence). Trimming cost V 0 bases and J 4 bases; bases outside gene matches: 7. The CDR3 sequence is 15 residues long.

The CDR3 region is CASSHWTGFGYTF. CDR3 DNA sequence: TGCGCCAGCAGCCATTGGACAGGGTTTGGCTACACCTTC. The chain is built from TRBV4-1 and TRBJ1-2, with 8 bases matching TRBD1. Trimming removed 3 bases from V and 7 bases from J; junction bases left unmatched: 4. CDR1 is MGHRA, CDR2 YSYEKL, per germline. The CDR3 contains 13 residues.

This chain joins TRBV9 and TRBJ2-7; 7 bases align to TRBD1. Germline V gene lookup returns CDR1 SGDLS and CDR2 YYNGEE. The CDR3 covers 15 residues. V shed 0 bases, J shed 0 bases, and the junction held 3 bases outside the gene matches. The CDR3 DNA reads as TGTGCCAGCAGCGTAGGAGACAGGGCCTCCTACGAGCAGTACTTC. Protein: CASSVGDRASYEQYF.

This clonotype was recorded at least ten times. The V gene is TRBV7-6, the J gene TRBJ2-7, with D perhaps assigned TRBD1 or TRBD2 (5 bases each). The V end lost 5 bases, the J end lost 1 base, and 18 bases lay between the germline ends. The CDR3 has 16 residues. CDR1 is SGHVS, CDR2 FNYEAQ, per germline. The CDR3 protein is CASSDQPGTLSYEQYF. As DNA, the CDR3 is TGTGCCAGCAGCGACCAACCTGGGACGTTGTCCTACGAGCAGTACTTC. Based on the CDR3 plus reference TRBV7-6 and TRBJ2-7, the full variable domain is GAGVSQSPRYKVTKRGQDVALRCDPISGHVSLYWYRQALGQGPEFLTYFNYEAQQDKSGLPNDRFSAERPEGSISTLTIQRTEQRDSAMYRCASSDQPGTLSYEQYFGPGTRLTVT.

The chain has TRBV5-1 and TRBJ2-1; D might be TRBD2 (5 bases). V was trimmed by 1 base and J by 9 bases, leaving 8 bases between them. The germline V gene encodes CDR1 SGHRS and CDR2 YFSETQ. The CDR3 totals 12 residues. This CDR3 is CASSLNEGEQFF. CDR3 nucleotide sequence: TGCGCCAGCAGCTTGAACGAGGGTGAGCAGTTCTTC.

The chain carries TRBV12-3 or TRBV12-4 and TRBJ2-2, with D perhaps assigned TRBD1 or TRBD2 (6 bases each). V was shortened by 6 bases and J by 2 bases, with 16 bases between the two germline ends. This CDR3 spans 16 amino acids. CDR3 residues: CASRGEGGGNTGELFF. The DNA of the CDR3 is TGTGCCAGCAGGGGTGAAGGGGGAGGTAACACCGGGGAGCTGTTTTTT.

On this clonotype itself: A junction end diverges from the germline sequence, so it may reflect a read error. CDR3 protein: CAGGFMGGTSTDTQYF. CDR3 coding DNA: TGTGCTGGTGGTTTCATGGGGGGCACTAGCACAGATACGCAGTATTTT. This chain joins TRBV12-5 and TRBJ2-3; perhaps D is TRBD1 or TRBD2 (6 bases each). In germline, CDR1 is LGHNT, CDR2 FRNRAP. The CDR3 runs to 16 residues.

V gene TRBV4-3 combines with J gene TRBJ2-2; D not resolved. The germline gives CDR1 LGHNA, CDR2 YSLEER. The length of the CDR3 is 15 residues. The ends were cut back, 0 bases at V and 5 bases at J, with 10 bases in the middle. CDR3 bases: TGCGCCAGCAGCCAAGACACCACCTGGACCGGGGAGCTGTTTTTT. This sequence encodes CASSQDTTWTGELFF.

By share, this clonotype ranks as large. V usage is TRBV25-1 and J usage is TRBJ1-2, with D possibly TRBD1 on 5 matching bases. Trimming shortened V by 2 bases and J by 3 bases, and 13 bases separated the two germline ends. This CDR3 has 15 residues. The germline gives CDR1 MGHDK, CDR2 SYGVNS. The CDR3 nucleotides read TGTGCCAGCAGTGAAACTGCAGAAGGGGACTATGGCTACACCTTC. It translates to CASSETAEGDYGYTF.

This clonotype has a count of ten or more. The CDR3 reads CASSFTSGNTGELFF. The CDR3 DNA sequence: TGTGCCAGCAGCTTCACTAGCGGTAACACCGGGGAGCTGTTTTTT. The chain joins TRBV7-9 to TRBJ2-2, with 8 positions matching TRBD2. With V trimmed by 3 bases and J by 2 bases, 2 bases remained unmatched. Germline-derived CDR1 and CDR2 are SEHNR and FQNEAQ (reference sequence). The CDR3 is 15 residues long.